This passage covers 4 T cell receptor beta chains from one sample sequenced in a study of blood T cell repertoires in COVID-19. Here immunoSEQ multiplex PCR was the method, and the copy in TCRdb shows in-frame clones only, minus some. The sample yields 150,000 to 200,000 clones, roughly 90% seen once. Sequencing was done on a sample of peripheral blood. Every receptor here comes from a man between 60 and 75 years old with acute or convalescent COVID-19.

CDR3 in amino acids: CASSSGWGGLADTQYF. DNA of the CDR3: TGCGCCAGCAGCTCAGGGTGGGGGGGACTAGCGGATACGCAGTATTTT. This chain connects TRBV5-1 to TRBJ2-3; TRBD2 matches at 10 bases. Germline trimming cut 3 bases from V and 6 bases from J; bases unmatched to any gene: 10. Germline V CDR1 and CDR2: SGHRS, YFSETQ. The CDR3 extends over 16 amino acids.

The sample holds a few counts of this clone. The V and J genes are TRBV19 and TRBJ1-5; D uncertain. V lost 4 bases and J lost 2, with 9 bases in between. The germline V gene encodes CDR1 LNHDA and CDR2 SQIVND (reference sequence). The length of the CDR3 is 14 residues. CDR3 region: CASSRRGGNQPQHF. In DNA, the CDR3 is TGTGCCAGTAGTAGACGGGGTGGCAATCAGCCCCAGCATTTT. Drawing the rest from reference TRBV19 and TRBJ1-5, the complete variable domain is DGGITQSPKYLFRKEGQNVTLSCEQNLNHDAMYWYRQDPGQGLRLIYYSQIVNDFQKGDIAEGYSVSREKKESFPLTVTSAQKNPTAFYLCASSRRGGNQPQHFGDGTRLSIL.

This chain joins TRBV7-9 and TRBJ2-1, with TRBD2 matching 11 bases. V was pared by 5 bases and J by 9 bases, with 12 bases of the junction left unmatched. This CDR3 region has 16 residues. CDR1 is SEHNR and CDR2 is FQNEAQ in the germline V gene (reference sequence). The CDR3 spells CASSTLSGGAFSEQFF. The CDR3 nucleotides are TGTGCCAGCAGCACCCTTAGCGGGGGGGCATTCAGTGAGCAGTTCTTC.

This chain's CDR3 is CASSLLRSRYYGYTF. DNA for the CDR3: TGTGCCAGCAGCTTGTTACGCAGTCGCTACTATGGCTACACCTTC. The chain combines TRBV11-2 with TRBJ1-2; no clear D gene. The CDR3 loop spans 15 amino acids. V was pared by 3 bases and J by 3 bases, with 14 bases between. Germline CDR1 SGHAT, CDR2 FQNNGV.